This T cell receptor (beta chain) was captured in a study of response to subunit inactivated influenza vaccine. MiXCR, run by TCRdb on the RT-PCR reads, gives a single entry per CDR3 protein. The top ten clones hold 11% of a sample with hundreds of thousands of distinct CDR3 sequences, about 11% of them seen once. Germline loops: CDR1 SQVTM, CDR2 ANQGSEA. The CDR3 has 12 amino acids. V lost 6 bases and J 5 bases, leaving 13 bases between the germline ends. The same sample was also used in a study of T cells expressing NK-cell markers. That source notes: In generating TCR beta cDNA, 5'RACE template switching with UMIs was used. Sorted CD3+CD56+NKG2C+, CD3+CD56+NKG2C- and CD3+CD56-NKG2C+ T cells provided the TCR beta repertoires. HCMV seropositivity marked seven of the eight sequenced donors; one was seronegative. Sorting was limited to alpha-beta TCR-expressing T cells with an anti-gamma-delta TCR antibody in several experiments. The contribution of dominant NKG2C+ clonotypes to CD8+ T cells in five to seven donors was roughly 1.0-7.5%.

The material was PBMCs from blood, obtained on the day of vaccination. This clonotype was sampled from a man aged 50-59 years who received an inactivated influenza vaccine. This chain joins TRBV29-1 and TRBJ1-2; a weak D match, TRBD1 (5 bases). The DNA of the CDR3 is TGCAGCGTGGCCGAGGGGACGTATGGCTACACCTTC. Translated: CSVAEGTYGYTF.